The clone carrying this TCR beta chain was detected once. The sample is drawn from a study of blood T cell repertoires in COVID-19. In the study overall: Sites in the United States, Italy and Spain provided acute and convalescent COVID-19 samples.

Data came from immunoSEQ multiplex PCR; TCRdb stores just in-frame clones and leaves some out. Counted here are some 170,000 clones, around 81% occurring once; the ten biggest clones make up 9.5% to 11%. This CDR3 comprises 15 residues. Trimming removed 0 bases from V and 1 base from J; junction bases left unmatched: 2. From germline, CDR1 is SGHRS and CDR2 YFSETQ. The sequenced material came from peripheral blood. The J gene is TRBJ2-5, the V gene TRBV5-1, with 8 bases aligning to TRBD2. The clonotype was recovered from a woman aged 40 to 50 with COVID-19, enrolled during active disease. The CDR3 DNA is TGCGCCAGCAGCTTGGGCAGCGGGGGCCAAGAGACCCAGTACTTC. Encoded protein: CASSLGSGGQETQYF.